This TCR beta chain was found in a study of Ad26.COV2.S vaccination and SARS-CoV-2 variants. The overall study: The Ad26.COV2.S arm of the COV1001 trial was where the donor was placed.

The V end lost 6 bases, the J end lost 6 bases, and 11 bases lay between the germline ends. Germline-derived CDR1 and CDR2 are DFQATT and SNEGSKA (reference sequence). The length of the CDR3 is 11 residues. Treatment defined: roughly 18 received Ad26.COV2.S at low or high dose, single or two shots; about 5 received placebo; per-sample allocation not given. Sampling was performed 63 days after the first vaccine or placebo injection. The method was immunoSEQ multiplex PCR; TCRdb's version includes in-frame clones alone and lacks a portion of them. The sample yields about half a million clones, nearly 90% seen once.

This clonotype was sampled from a person between 18 and 60 years old who received the Ad26.COV2.S COVID-19 vaccine or a placebo. Here the sequenced sample was peripheral blood, taken in a trial of Ad26.COV2.S vaccine versus placebo. The rearrangement joins TRBV20-1 to TRBJ1-1; no definite D call. The CDR3 DNA reads as TGCAGTGCGCGAGGTCCCCCTGAAGCTTTCTTT. Amino acids: CSARGPPEAFF.